Presented here are 11 T cell receptor beta chains from one specimen sequenced in a study of a mutant IDH1 vaccine in newly diagnosed glioma (dated by TCRdb to the early 2020s). The sample's time point label is to be understood as: week 5, during vaccination. A 20-mer mutant IDH1 peptide at 300 micrograms in Montanide made up each vaccine dose, which was injected subcutaneously together with topical imiquimod. Library preparation employed the immunoSEQ multiplex PCR assay. TCRdb obtained this table from immuneACCESS and retained in-frame rearrangements with V and J assigned. These tables miss some clones; where compared with another copy, unresolved V genes account for less than half of the shortfall, and the remainder is unexplained. The sample table shows some 51,000 clones, and roughly 78% are seen once. The ten largest clones take up about 5.2% of the sample. These receptors' antigens are unknown.

The source was PBMCs, collected from a glioma patient whose treatment included an IDH1 peptide vaccine. The receptors originated from a man between 45 and 60 years old with glioma.

This chain uses TRBV20-1 with TRBJ2-7, with no clear D. The CDR3 consists of 10 residues. V was cut by 6 bases and J by 4 bases, with 7 bases left in between. CDR1 and CDR2 (germline): DFQATT, SNEGSKA (reference sequence). CDR3 loop: CSALLYEQYF. The CDR3 DNA reads as TGCAGTGCCCTTCTTTACGAGCAGTACTTC.

This clone was seen only once. The chain has TRBV19 and TRBJ1-2; no firm D call. The CDR3 covers 14 residues. The ends were cut back, 7 bases at V and 4 bases at J, with 16 bases in the middle. Germline values: CDR1 LNHDA, CDR2 SQIVND (reference sequence). CDR3 sequence reads: CASTLRFTGYGYTF. For the CDR3, the DNA is TGTGCCAGTACCCTGCGGTTTACGGGCTATGGCTACACCTTC.

V gene TRBV5-5 combines with J gene TRBJ1-5; 9 bases are shared with TRBD1. Germline V CDR1 and CDR2: SGHKS, YYEKEE (reference sequence). After removal of 4 bases from V and 1 base from J, the junction contained 3 bases not matched to a gene. This CDR3 has 15 residues. The CDR3 here is CASSETGGSNQPQHF. In DNA form, the CDR3 reads TGTGCCAGCAGCGAAACAGGGGGCAGCAATCAGCCCCAGCATTTT.

This sequence joins TRBV6-5 and TRBJ2-3, with 7 bases identical to TRBD1. Trimming cost V 0 bases and J 6 bases; bases outside gene matches: 6. Germline CDR1 and CDR2: MNHEY and SVGAGI. This CDR3 spans 15 amino acids. This CDR3 is CASSYSPTGTDTQYF. CDR3 bases: TGTGCCAGCAGTTACTCACCGACAGGGACGGATACGCAGTATTTT.

The chain carries TRBV5-4 and TRBJ2-7; 10 nucleotides align to TRBD1. CDR1 and CDR2 from the germline V gene are SGHNT and YYREEE (reference sequence). The ends lost 3 bases at V and 3 bases at J; junction bases unmatched: 12. The CDR3 runs 17 residues. This CDR3 reads CASSSPIAGTGVYEQYF. The DNA of the CDR3 is TGTGCCAGCAGCTCACCAATCGCCGGGACAGGGGTCTACGAGCAGTACTTC.

V is TRBV4-3 and J is TRBJ1-2; D is perhaps TRBD1 (6 bases). V lost 1 base and J 0 bases, leaving 9 bases between the germline ends. CDR1 is LGHNA, CDR2 YSLEER, per germline. This CDR3 comprises 15 residues. CDR3 nucleotide sequence: TGCGCCAGCAGCCAAGGACAGGCAGCTAACTATGGCTACACCTTC. This encodes CASSQGQAANYGYTF.

This clone was counted only a few times. The chain is built from TRBV28 and TRBJ1-5; D may be TRBD1 (6 bases). The V and J ends lost 10 bases and 0 bases respectively, with 16 bases between them. The CDR3 is 15 amino acids. Germline lookup yields CDR1 MDHEN and CDR2 SYDVKM. The CDR3 nucleotides read TGTGCCACCCTCCCTTTGGGGGCTAGCAATCAGCCCCAGCATTTT. This encodes CATLPLGASNQPQHF.

V usage is TRBV28 and J usage is TRBJ1-2; TRBD1 might be the D (6 bases). The CDR3 sequence is 14 residues long. Germline loops: CDR1 MDHEN, CDR2 SYDVKM. Trimming shortened V by 2 bases and J by 5 bases, and 12 bases separated the two germline ends. CDR3 loop: CASSLPGAGYGYTF. The CDR3, as DNA: TGTGCCAGCAGTTTACCAGGGGCGGGGTATGGCTACACCTTC.

This clone was seen a few times. CDR3: CASSLAFGTNTEAFF. Written as DNA, the CDR3 is TGCGCCAGCAGCTTGGCCTTTGGGACGAACACTGAAGCTTTCTTT. The rearrangement uses TRBV5-1 and TRBJ1-1; weak D call: TRBD1 (5 bases). The CDR3 covers 15 residues. Germline V gene data show CDR1 as SGHRS and CDR2 as YFSETQ. The ends were cut back, 0 bases at V and 1 base at J, with 10 bases in the middle.

The rearrangement joins TRBV15 to TRBJ2-5; 8 bases align to TRBD2. Per germline, CDR1 LNHNV and CDR2 YYDKDF (reference sequence). Trimming cost V 9 bases and J 3 bases; bases outside gene matches: 9. The CDR3 has 14 residues. CDR3 loop: CATGLGGGKETQYF. CDR3 nucleotide sequence: TGTGCCACTGGACTGGGCGGGGGGAAAGAGACCCAGTACTTC.

This clone was counted between two and nine times. The V and J genes are TRBV5-1 and TRBJ2-1, with 8 bases aligning to TRBD2. Germline loops: CDR1 SGHRS, CDR2 YFSETQ. This CDR3 is 17 amino acids long. Germline trimming cut 4 bases from V and 8 bases from J; bases unmatched to any gene: 17. This CDR3 is CASSPWGSGASGDEQFF. For the CDR3, the DNA is TGCGCCAGCAGCCCTTGGGGTAGCGGGGCCTCGGGGGATGAGCAGTTCTTC.